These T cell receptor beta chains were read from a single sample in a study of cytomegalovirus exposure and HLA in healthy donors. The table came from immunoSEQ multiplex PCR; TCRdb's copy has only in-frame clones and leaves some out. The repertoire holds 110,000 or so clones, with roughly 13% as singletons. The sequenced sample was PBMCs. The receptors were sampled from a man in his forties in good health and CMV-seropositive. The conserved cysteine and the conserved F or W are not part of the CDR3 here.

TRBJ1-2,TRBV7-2,ASSLRQGLNYGYT
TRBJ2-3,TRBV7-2,ASSFSSSSTDTQY
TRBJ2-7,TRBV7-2,ASSSRSHSYEQY
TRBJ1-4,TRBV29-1,SATGIGEKLF
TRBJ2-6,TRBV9,ASSVDLPGTGAGANVLT
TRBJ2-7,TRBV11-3,ASSPDRSPYEQY
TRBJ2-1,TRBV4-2,ASSQFGTSGLRSYNEQF
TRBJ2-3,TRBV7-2,ASSLAGTSGTDTQY
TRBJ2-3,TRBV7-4,ASSYYRVTDTQY
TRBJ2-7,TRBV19,ASSRGLGVYEQY
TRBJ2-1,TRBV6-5,ASSFTSPPGANEQF
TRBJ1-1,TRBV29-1,SVGGGQGAKNTEAF
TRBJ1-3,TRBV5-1,ASKKETAGNTIY
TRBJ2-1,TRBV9,ASSERQGAAYEQF
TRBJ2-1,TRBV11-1,ASSLVQGNEQF
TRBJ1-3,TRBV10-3,ASRTFAGNTIY
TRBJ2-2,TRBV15,ATSRDRASGRAGSGELF
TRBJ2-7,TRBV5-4,ASSLQGEQY
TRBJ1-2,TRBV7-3,ASSFGPKGTEPYGYT
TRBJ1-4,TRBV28,ASRNNRGANEKLF
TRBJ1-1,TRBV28,ASSSSGHQAF
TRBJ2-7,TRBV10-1,ASSENIGGEQY
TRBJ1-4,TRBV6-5,ASSYYLARGEKLF
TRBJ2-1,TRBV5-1,ASSLPASGRAGEQF
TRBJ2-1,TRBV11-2,ASSPRGWDRLLPNEQF
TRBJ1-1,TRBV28,ASSRWETGGPTEAF
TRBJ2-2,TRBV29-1,SVTRVMNTGELF
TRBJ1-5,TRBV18,ASSPAGQGVGQPQH
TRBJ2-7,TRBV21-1,AGTGDSYEQY